This T cell receptor (beta chain) was observed in a study of blood T cells in healthy people across ages. Regarding the study as a whole: Diversity was higher, and naive CD4+ cells more numerous, in long-lived donors than in aged donors. Estimated diversity, derived from one million T cells, was regarded as an underestimate.

Donors ranged from 6 to 90 years old and were healthy Caucasians in Russia. Samples had at least 6.5 million PBMCs isolated from them. CDR1 is SQVTM and CDR2 is ANQGSEA in the germline V gene. V shed 7 bases and J 4 bases; nucleotides not matched to a gene: 7. The CDR3 length is 13 residues. Using a J-beta primer mix together with a sample-barcoded 5' primer, a second PCR was run for roughly 6 to 11 cycles. MiXCR was run by TCRdb on the 5' RACE reads, yielding one entry per CDR3 protein. This table holds 800,000 to 950,000 distinct CDR3 sequences, around 46% found once. About this clonotype: As yet, its antigen is unknown.

The clonotype was recovered from a man younger than 40 in good health. The chain recombines TRBV29-1 with TRBJ2-5; 9 nucleotides match TRBD1. The sample was blood. The CDR3 reads CSETGGAGETQYF. The CDR3 nucleotides are TGCAGCGAGACAGGGGGGGCCGGAGAGACCCAGTACTTC.